The 8 T cell receptor beta chains reported below all come from one sample, sequenced in a study of cytomegalovirus exposure and HLA in healthy donors. The PCR contained 60 Vbeta and 13 Jbeta primers. Sequencing used immunoSEQ multiplex PCR; TCRdb keeps in-frame clones, though not all of them. The data contain around 170,000 clones, around 80% of them seen just once; the ten biggest clones take up around 5.7%. Sequenced input: PBMCs. The receptors here all came from a man aged 40-49 years in good health and CMV-seronegative.

V and J are TRBV5-1 and TRBJ2-5; TRBD2 is a possible D gene (6 bases). V lost 3 bases to trimming and J lost 5 bases, with 11 bases between them. The germline V gene has CDR1 SGHRS and CDR2 YFSETQ. This CDR3 contains 13 residues. Here the CDR3 reads CASSWEVGETQYF. The CDR3 coding sequence is TGCGCCAGCAGCTGGGAGGTGGGGGAGACCCAGTACTTC.

V usage is TRBV7-8 and J usage is TRBJ1-1; D may be TRBD1 (5 bases). The germline V and J ends were trimmed by 5 bases and 7 bases, with 17 bases remaining between them. Germline V CDR1 and CDR2: SGHVS, FQNEAQ. This CDR3 spans 14 amino acids. Here the CDR3 reads CASSPQGAPLEAFF. DNA of the CDR3: TGTGCCAGCAGCCCTCAAGGGGCTCCACTTGAAGCTTTCTTT.

The rearrangement joins TRBV9 to TRBJ2-3; 7 bases are a match to TRBD2. The CDR3 runs to 18 residues. CDR1 SGDLS and CDR2 YYNGEE come from the germline V gene. V was pared by 3 bases and J by 3 bases, with 16 bases of the junction left unmatched. In DNA form, the CDR3 reads TGTGCCAGCAGCGGCCGCCTTAGGGCGGGAGTGGGGACAGATACGCAGTATTTT. Translating gives CASSGRLRAGVGTDTQYF.

The chain uses TRBV6-5 and TRBJ2-2, with 7 nucleotides matching TRBD1. The germline gives CDR1 MNHEY, CDR2 SVGAGI. V dropped 6 bases and J dropped 0; count of bases not matched to a gene: 4. This CDR3 spans 15 amino acids. The CDR3 reads CASSRTGANTGELFF. The CDR3 bases are TGTGCCAGCAGCCGGACAGGCGCGAACACCGGGGAGCTGTTTTTT.

The rearrangement joins TRBV6-5 to TRBJ1-1; 12 nucleotides line up with TRBD1. CDR1 is MNHEY, CDR2 SVGAGI, per germline. V lost 4 bases, J lost 2 bases, and 5 bases stayed unmatched. The CDR3 extends over 16 amino acids. The CDR3 DNA reads TGTGCCAGCAGTTTCCGGGACAGGGGGCGCAACACTGAAGCTTTCTTT. Protein product: CASSFRDRGRNTEAFF.

CDR3 protein: CASSPDRTNYGYTF. CDR3 bases: TGTGCCAGCAGCCCGGACAGGACTAACTATGGCTACACCTTC. The V gene is TRBV5-6, the J gene TRBJ1-2, with 7 bases that match TRBD1. With 4 bases clipped from V and 0 bases from J, the junction kept 3 bases outside the gene matches. The CDR3 consists of 14 residues. The germline CDR1 and CDR2 sequences are SGHDT and YYEEEE.

J is TRBJ1-2 and V is TRBV30, with D possibly matching TRBD1 (6 bases). The germline V gene encodes CDR1 GTSNPN and CDR2 SVGIG (reference sequence). The CDR3 has 13 residues. V lost 0 bases, J lost 8 bases, and 13 bases lay in between. The CDR3 loop is CAWSVRSRGGYTF. The CDR3 DNA is TGTGCCTGGAGTGTACGTTCCAGGGGAGGCTACACCTTC.

CDR3 in DNA: TGTGCCAGTAGACTATCCGGGAAGACTAATGAAAAACTGTTTTTT. This gives the protein CASRLSGKTNEKLFF. The chain employs TRBV19 and TRBJ1-4; D is ambiguous. Germline values: CDR1 LNHDA, CDR2 SQIVND (reference sequence). V dropped 6 bases and J dropped 2 bases, with 13 bases sitting between them. CDR3 size: 15 residues.